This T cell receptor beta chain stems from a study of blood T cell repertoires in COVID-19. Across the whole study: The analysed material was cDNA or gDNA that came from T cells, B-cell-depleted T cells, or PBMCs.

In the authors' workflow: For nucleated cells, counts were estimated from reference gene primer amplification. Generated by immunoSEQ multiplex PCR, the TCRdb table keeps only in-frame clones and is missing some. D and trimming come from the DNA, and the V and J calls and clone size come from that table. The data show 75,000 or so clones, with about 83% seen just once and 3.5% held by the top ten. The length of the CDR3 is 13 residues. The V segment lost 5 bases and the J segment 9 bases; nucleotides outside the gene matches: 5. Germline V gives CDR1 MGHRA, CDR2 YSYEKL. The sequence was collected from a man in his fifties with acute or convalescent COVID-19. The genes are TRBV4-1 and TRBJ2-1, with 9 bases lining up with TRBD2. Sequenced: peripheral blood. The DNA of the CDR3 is TGCGCCAGCAGCGCGCGGGAGGGGTTTGAGCAGTTCTTC. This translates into CASSAREGFEQFF.